This record concerns one TCR beta chain sequence. CDR3 length: 17 residues. J was trimmed by 0 bases and V by 4 bases; bases with no gene match: 8. From germline, CDR1 is SGHAT and CDR2 FQNNGV. Original methodology: Researchers report that nucleated cell counts were estimated from reference gene primer amplification. TCRdb keeps only in-frame clones here, not all; method: immunoSEQ multiplex PCR. V, J and clone size are taken as reported in that table, and D and trimming were inferred from the DNA itself. There are under 350,000 clones in the sample; 80% to 90% occur only once, and approximately 9.9% lies in the top ten. These data are taken from a study of blood T cell repertoires in COVID-19. Study-wide background: Sites across the United States, Italy and Spain contributed samples from acute and convalescent COVID-19. Sample material is recorded as cDNA or gDNA derived from T cells, B-cell-depleted T cells, or PBMCs.

The chain employs TRBV11-2 and TRBJ1-2; 10 nucleotides match TRBD1. The TCR was taken from a woman aged 70-85 years with acute or convalescent COVID-19. The sequenced sample consisted of peripheral blood. The CDR3 loop is CASSSLRDRGANYGYTF. For the CDR3, the DNA is TGTGCCAGCAGCTCGCTCCGGGACAGGGGAGCTAACTATGGCTACACCTTC.